Shown below are 17 T cell receptor beta chains from a single sample sequenced in a study of HIV-infected patients and healthy controls. Alpha and beta constant-region primers primed reverse transcription of approximately 460 ng RNA. Each of the alpha and beta chains got its own library through chain-specific third strand synthesis with indices. From the 5' RACE reads, TCRdb called clonotypes with MiXCR, one entry per CDR3 protein. The profile shows thousands of distinct CDR3 sequences, roughly 7.4% of them singletons. Roughly three months, about 14 weeks, into antiretroviral therapy, follow-up blood was collected. Whole blood was used without fractionation, so all unsorted peripheral T cells were included. The source material was blood, sampled during antiretroviral therapy. Receptor source: an adult with HIV infection.

By share, this clonotype counts as medium-sized. The chain joins TRBV29-1 to TRBJ2-1; perhaps TRBD1 as D (5 bases). The CDR3 totals 12 residues. Looked up from germline, CDR1 is SQVTM and CDR2 is ANQGSEA. V was trimmed by 2 bases and J by 5 bases, leaving 7 bases between them. Written as DNA, the CDR3 is TGCAGCGTTGAACTGACAGACAATGAGCAGTTCTTC. The encoded protein is CSVELTDNEQFF.

Comments on this clonotype: At one end, the junction sequence differs from germline, possibly due to a read error. V usage is TRBV5-1 and J usage is TRBJ2-3; perhaps TRBD1 as D (5 bases). CDR3 length equals 16 residues. The germline V gene encodes CDR1 SGHRS and CDR2 YFSETQ. The CDR3 spells CDSSLGPQDGTDTQYF. The DNA for the CDR3 is TGCGACAGCAGCCTGGGGCCCCAGGACGGCACAGATACGCAGTATTTT. Together with reference TRBV5-1 and TRBJ2-3, the CDR3 gives the full variable domain: KAGVTQTPRYLIKTRGQQVTLSCSPISGHRSVSWYQQTPGQGLQFLFEYFSETQRNKGNFPGRFSGRQFSNSRSEMNVSTLELGDSALYLCDSSLGPQDGTDTQYFGPGTRLTVL.

This clonotype was observed many times. V usage is TRBV5-1 and J usage is TRBJ1-2, with D perhaps matching TRBD1 (5 bases). This CDR3 has 14 residues. Trimming removed 0 bases from V and 7 bases from J, with 13 bases in between. CDR1 SGHRS and CDR2 YFSETQ come from the germline V gene. The CDR3 region is CASSLEGREFGYTF. The CDR3 DNA reads TGCGCCAGCAGCTTGGAGGGCAGGGAATTTGGCTACACCTTC.

Ten or more counts support this clonotype. CDR3 bases: TGCAGTGCTAGTCAAGGTGGGATAGACACTGAAGCTTTCTTT. Translated: CSASQGGIDTEAFF. The V call is TRBV20-1, the J call TRBJ1-1; D not resolved. Looked up from germline, CDR1 is DFQATT and CDR2 is SNEGSKA (reference sequence). V lost 3 bases, J lost 3 bases, and 14 bases lay in between. This CDR3 region has 14 residues.

About this clonotype: Mismatch with germline at one junction end may stem from a read error. CDR3 in DNA: TGCAGTGCCAGAGGGGGGGACAGGGTAACAGATACGCAGTATTTT. Its protein product is CSARGGDRVTDTQYF. This rearrangement joins TRBV20-1 to TRBJ2-3; 9 bases align to TRBD1. CDR3 length: 15 residues. Germline V gives CDR1 DFQATT, CDR2 SNEGSKA (reference sequence).

This clonotype was found many times. The V gene is TRBV20-1, the J gene TRBJ2-5; a possible D gene is TRBD1 (6 bases). This CDR3 region has 15 residues. Deletions cut 0 bases from V and 1 base from J, with 12 bases between. From germline, CDR1 is DFQATT and CDR2 SNEGSKA (reference sequence). CDR3 loop: CSARDYRATQETQYF. CDR3 DNA: TGCAGTGCTAGAGATTACAGGGCCACCCAAGAGACCCAGTACTTC.

This clonotype was detected only a few times. The chain is built from TRBV20-1 and TRBJ2-5, with D maybe TRBD1 (6 bases). V was shortened by 0 bases and J by 5 bases, with 22 bases between the two germline ends. This CDR3 is 17 amino acids long. Germline CDR1 DFQATT, CDR2 SNEGSKA (reference sequence). CDR3 residues: CSARDHMSSGDRETQYF. CDR3 sequence (DNA): TGCAGTGCTAGAGATCATATGTCTTCAGGGGATCGGGAGACCCAGTACTTC.

This clonotype was counted at least ten times. The CDR3 protein is CATSDSANYGYTF. The CDR3 bases are TGTGCCACCAGTGATTCCGCTAACTATGGCTACACCTTC. The V and J genes are TRBV24-1 and TRBJ1-2; no clear D gene. Trimming pared 2 bases from V and 0 bases from J, leaving 3 bases between. Per the germline V gene, CDR1 is KGHDR and CDR2 is SFDVKD. This CDR3 contains 13 residues.

This clonotype was detected many times. The genes are TRBV6-6 and TRBJ1-5; TRBD1 matches at 8 bases. With 6 bases clipped from V and 4 bases from J, the junction kept 8 bases outside the gene matches. The CDR3 extends over 15 amino acids. Germline V lookup: CDR1 MNHNY, CDR2 SVGAGI (reference sequence). The CDR3 reads CASRPEQGVNQPQHF. The CDR3 bases are TGTGCCAGCAGACCCGAACAGGGGGTTAATCAGCCCCAGCATTTT.

This clonotype showed up many times. As DNA, the CDR3 is TGTGCCAGCAGCTTAGGGCTAGCGGGAGGGCATATCTCTGGGGCCAACGTCCTGACTTTC. The encoded protein is CASSLGLAGGHISGANVLTF. The chain links TRBV7-9 to TRBJ2-6; 12 bases map to TRBD2. V lost 1 base, J lost 0 bases, and 7 bases stayed unmatched. The CDR3 has 20 amino acids. CDR1 is SEHNR, CDR2 FQNEAQ, per germline (reference sequence).

By sample fraction, this clonotype is medium-sized (0.01 to 0.1%). The V call is TRBV6-1, the J call TRBJ1-5; D gene ambiguous. The germline gives CDR1 MNHNS, CDR2 SASEGT. The CDR3 loop spans 14 amino acids. V was trimmed by 1 base and J by 2 bases, leaving 6 bases between them. The CDR3 DNA is TGTGCCAGCAGTGAAGGTGGCGGCAATCAGCCCCAGCATTTT. This sequence encodes CASSEGGGNQPQHF.

In its sample, this clonotype ranks as medium-sized (0.01 to 0.1%). V gene TRBV29-1 combines with J gene TRBJ2-6; the match to TRBD2 covers 13 bases. Per the germline V gene, CDR1 is SQVTM and CDR2 is ANQGSEA. The V and J ends lost 1 base and 0 bases, in that order; junction bases with no gene match: 21. This CDR3 is 24 amino acids long. Written as DNA, the CDR3 is TGCAGCGTTGAAGCGGCTCCCTACCACGACACTAGCGGGAGGGTTTCCTCTGGGGCCAACGTCCTGACTTTC. Residues: CSVEAAPYHDTSGRVSSGANVLTF.

In this sample, this clonotype is medium-sized (0.01 to 0.1%). J is TRBJ2-7 and V is TRBV12-3 or TRBV12-4; D remains ambiguous. Trimming pared 6 bases from V and 0 bases from J, leaving 9 bases between. The CDR3 loop spans 13 amino acids. This CDR3 reads CASSPTDSYEQYF. The CDR3 DNA is TGTGCCAGCAGCCCGACTGACTCCTACGAGCAGTACTTC.

This clonotype was seen many times. The chain couples TRBV4-2 to TRBJ2-1, with 7 bases fitting TRBD2. V lost 0 bases, J lost 7 bases, and 12 bases stayed unmatched. The CDR3 runs to 17 residues. Germline V gene lookup returns CDR1 LGHNA and CDR2 YNFKEQ. CDR3 amino acids: CASSQEGGEGMRNEQFF. The CDR3 DNA is TGTGCCAGCAGCCAAGAGGGGGGGGAGGGTATGAGGAATGAGCAGTTCTTC.

This clonotype has ten or more counts. The V gene is TRBV20-1, the J gene TRBJ1-2, with D unclear. The V gene's germline CDR1 is DFQATT and CDR2 SNEGSKA (reference sequence). The CDR3 consists of 13 residues. Trimming pared 3 bases from V and 2 bases from J, leaving 10 bases between. The CDR3 nucleotides are TGCAGTGCTAGTGGGAGGATAAACTATGGCTACACCTTC. It specifies CSASGRINYGYTF.

This clonotype was observed at least ten times. CDR3 bases: TGTGCCAGCAGCTGGAGGACAGGGGGCTACGAGCAGTACTTC. It translates to CASSWRTGGYEQYF. The chain combines TRBV5-5 with TRBJ2-7, with 10 bases that match TRBD1. CDR3 size: 14 residues. The junction had 3 bases not matched to a gene; V was cut back by 3 bases and J by 3 bases. Germline lookup yields CDR1 SGHKS and CDR2 YYEKEE (reference sequence). The full variable domain, its missing parts supplied by reference TRBV5-5 and TRBJ2-7, is DAGVTQSPTHLIKTRGQQVTLRCSPISGHKSVSWYQQVLGQGPQFIFQYYEKEERGRGNFPDRFSARQFPNYSSELNVNALLLGDSALYLCASSWRTGGYEQYFGPGTRLTVT.

The table lists this clonotype with many counts. This chain uses TRBV28 with TRBJ2-5, with 9 positions matching TRBD1. Germline-derived CDR1 and CDR2 are MDHEN and SYDVKM. J lost 0 bases, V lost 6 bases, and 8 bases had no gene match. This CDR3 has 16 residues. DNA of the CDR3: TGTGCCAGCAGCCCAAGGACAGGGGACCACCAAGAGACCCAGTACTTC. It encodes CASSPRTGDHQETQYF.